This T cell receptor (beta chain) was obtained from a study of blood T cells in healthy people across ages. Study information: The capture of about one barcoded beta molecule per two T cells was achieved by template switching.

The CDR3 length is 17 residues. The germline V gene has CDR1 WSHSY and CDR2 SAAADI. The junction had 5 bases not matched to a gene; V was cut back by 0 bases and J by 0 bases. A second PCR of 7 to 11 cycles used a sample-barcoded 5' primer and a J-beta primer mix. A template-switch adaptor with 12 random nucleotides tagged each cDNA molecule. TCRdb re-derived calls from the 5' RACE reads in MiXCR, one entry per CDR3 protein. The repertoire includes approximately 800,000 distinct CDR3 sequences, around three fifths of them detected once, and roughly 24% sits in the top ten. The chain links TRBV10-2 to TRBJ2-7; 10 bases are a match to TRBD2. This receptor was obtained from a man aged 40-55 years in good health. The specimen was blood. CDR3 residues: CASSESTTSGVSYEQYF. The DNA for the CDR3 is TGCGCCAGCAGTGAGTCGACAACTAGCGGGGTCTCCTACGAGCAGTACTTC.